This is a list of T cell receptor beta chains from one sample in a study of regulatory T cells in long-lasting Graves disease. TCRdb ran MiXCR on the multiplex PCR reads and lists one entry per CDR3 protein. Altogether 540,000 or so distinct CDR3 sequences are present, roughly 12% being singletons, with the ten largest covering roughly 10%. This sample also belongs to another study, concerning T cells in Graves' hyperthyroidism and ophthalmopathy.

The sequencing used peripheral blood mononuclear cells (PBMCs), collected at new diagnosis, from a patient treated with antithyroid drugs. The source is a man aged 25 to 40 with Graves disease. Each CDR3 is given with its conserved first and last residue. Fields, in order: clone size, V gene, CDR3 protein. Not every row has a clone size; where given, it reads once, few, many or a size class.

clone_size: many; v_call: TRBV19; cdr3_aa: CASSVAGGTQYF
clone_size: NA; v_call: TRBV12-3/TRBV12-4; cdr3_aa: CASSSGTSGYGLVYNEQFF
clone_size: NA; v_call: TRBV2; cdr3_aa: CANGNSHLAGSNEQFF
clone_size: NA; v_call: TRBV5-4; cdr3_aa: CASSLIAGTNTGELFF
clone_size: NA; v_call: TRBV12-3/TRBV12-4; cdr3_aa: CASSLLPAGPSYNEQFF
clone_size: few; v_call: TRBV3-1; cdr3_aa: CASSQEVVGVENIQYF
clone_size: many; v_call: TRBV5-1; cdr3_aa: CASSSTGTSGYTGELFF
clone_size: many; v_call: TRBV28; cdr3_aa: CASSFPMREAFF
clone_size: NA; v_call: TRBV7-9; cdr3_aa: CASSQPNTRRDEQFF
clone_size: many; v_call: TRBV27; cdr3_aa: CASRDSSITEKLFF
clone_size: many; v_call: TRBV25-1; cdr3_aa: CASMQVDEQYF
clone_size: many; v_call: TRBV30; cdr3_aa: CAWSADDLSGNTIYF
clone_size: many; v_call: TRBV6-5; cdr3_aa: CASSYSGLGDTQYF
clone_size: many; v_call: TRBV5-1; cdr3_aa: CASSLVGGDRYYGYTF
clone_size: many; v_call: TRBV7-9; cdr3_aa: CASSERGKYEQYF
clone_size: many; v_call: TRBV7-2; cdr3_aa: CASSLDRGRLEQYF
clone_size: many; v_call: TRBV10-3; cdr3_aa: CAISESAQGAREQYF